This T cell receptor beta chain was captured by sequencing in a study of cytotoxic CD8 clonotypes in ibrutinib-treated CLL. In the study overall: Enrolment comprised over ten relapsed/refractory and approximately 16 treatment-naive patients; about 17 were IGHV unmutated. By median roughly 74 months, 12 had progressed and about 15 stayed remitted; responses had been 2 complete and about 25 partial. Study results and caveats: Researchers report that baseline clonality outpaced age-matched healthy donors and tracked circulating CD8+ T-cell counts.

About this clone itself: As yet, its antigen is unknown.

Deep sequencing aimed at 1 in 200,000 to 1 in 1 million T cells' resolution. The protocol was immunoSEQ multiplex PCR, while the TCRdb copy is restricted to in-frame clones and leaves out a portion. The sample shows 130,000 or so clones, approximately 80% of them seen only once. In germline, CDR1 is MDHEN, CDR2 SYDVKM. The CDR3 extends over 16 amino acids. V lost 6 bases and J lost 3, with 19 bases in between. This material consisted of PBMCs, taken after 12 months of ibrutinib treatment. This receptor was obtained from a human donor with chronic lymphocytic leukemia. The rearrangement joins TRBV28 to TRBJ2-3; a weak D match, TRBD2 (6 bases). CDR3 nucleotide sequence: TGTGCCAGCAGACGTCCGGGACTGCCCGTTACAGATACGCAGTATTTT. This translates into CASRRPGLPVTDTQYF.